These T cell receptor beta chains were read from a single sample in a study of T cell responses to AZD1222 COVID-19 vaccine. TCRdb's copy holds only in-frame clones and misses some; the assay was immunoSEQ multiplex PCR. The sample carries roughly 150,000 clones, 85% to 90% recorded once. Sequences were derived from peripheral blood, sampled on day 0 of AZD1222 vaccination. These receptors came from an adult in good health. The CDR3 runs from the conserved cysteine through the conserved F or W. A D gene is named only where the DNA matches it firmly. Only some rows state a clone size, as once, few, many or a class for expanded clones.

D: TRBD1
V: TRBV12-3/TRBV12-4
J: TRBJ1-2
size: .
CDR3: CASRGTGTNGYTF
DNA: TGTGCCAGCAGGGGGACAGGGACCAATGGCTACACCTTC

D: .
V: TRBV6-5
J: TRBJ1-2
size: .
CDR3: CASSYSAQPTRYGYTF
DNA: TGTGCCAGCAGTTACAGCGCACAGCCGACAAGATATGGCTACACCTTC

D: TRBD1
V: TRBV14
J: TRBJ1-5
size: .
CDR3: CASSQVYGTGLHQPQHF
DNA: TGTGCCAGCAGCCAAGTTTACGGGACAGGGTTACATCAGCCCCAGCATTTT

D: .
V: TRBV4-3
J: TRBJ2-7
size: .
CDR3: CASSQDRRLAGEQYF
DNA: TGCGCCAGCAGCCAAGATAGGAGGCTAGCTGGGGAGCAGTACTTC

D: .
V: TRBV28
J: TRBJ1-2
size: .
CDR3: CASSPQQGGTRGYTF
DNA: TGTGCCAGCAGTCCCCAACAGGGTGGAACGAGGGGCTACACCTTC

D: .
V: TRBV11-3
J: TRBJ2-2
size: .
CDR3: CASSLKPGFNTGELFF
DNA: TGTGCCAGCAGCTTAAAACCGGGATTTAACACCGGGGAGCTGTTTTTT

D: .
V: TRBV24-1
J: TRBJ2-5
size: .
CDR3: CATGGAQETQYF
DNA: TGTGCCACCGGAGGGGCCCAAGAGACCCAGTACTTC

D: .
V: TRBV5-1
J: TRBJ2-3
size: .
CDR3: CATKSWGITDTQYF
DNA: TGCGCCACCAAGAGTTGGGGCATCACAGATACGCAGTATTTT

D: .
V: TRBV5-6
J: TRBJ1-5
size: .
CDR3: CASSFSPNQPQHF
DNA: TGTGCCAGCAGCTTTTCACCGAATCAGCCCCAGCATTTT

D: TRBD1
V: TRBV6-2/TRBV6-3
J: TRBJ2-7
size: .
CDR3: CASSYATGFDEQYF
DNA: TGTGCCAGCAGTTACGCGACAGGGTTTGACGAGCAGTACTTC

D: TRBD2
V: TRBV4-1
J: TRBJ2-5
size: .
CDR3: CASSQWTSGGRETQYF
DNA: TGCGCCAGCAGCCAATGGACTAGCGGGGGGCGGGAGACCCAGTACTTC

D: .
V: TRBV12-3/TRBV12-4
J: TRBJ1-2
size: once
CDR3: CASSLGGTDGYTF
DNA: TGTGCCAGCAGTTTAGGGGGGACGGATGGCTACACCTTC

D: TRBD2
V: TRBV10-3
J: TRBJ2-1
size: .
CDR3: CAISDLAGGPYNEQFF
DNA: TGTGCCATCAGTGACCTAGCGGGGGGGCCGTACAATGAGCAGTTCTTC

D: .
V: TRBV30
J: TRBJ2-5
size: .
CDR3: CAWSFTTQGTQYF
DNA: TGTGCCTGGAGTTTCACAACCCAAGGGACCCAGTACTTC

D: .
V: TRBV9
J: TRBJ2-2
size: .
CDR3: CASRPPGTGELFF
DNA: TGTGCCAGTCGCCCTCCGGGGACCGGGGAGCTGTTTTTT

D: .
V: TRBV11-2
J: TRBJ2-2
size: .
CDR3: CASSFLASNTGELFF
DNA: TGTGCCAGCAGCTTCTTGGCCTCGAACACCGGGGAGCTGTTTTTT

D: .
V: TRBV7-9
J: TRBJ2-2
size: .
CDR3: CASSLPLVAGELFF
DNA: TGTGCCAGCAGCTTACCACTAGTCGCCGGGGAGCTGTTTTTT

D: .
V: TRBV18
J: TRBJ2-7
size: .
CDR3: CASSPVGSYEQYF
DNA: TGTGCCAGCTCACCAGTGGGTTCCTACGAGCAGTACTTC

D: .
V: TRBV4-1
J: TRBJ2-1
size: .
CDR3: CASSQVMVGGLSYNEQFF
DNA: TGCGCCAGCAGCCAAGTTATGGTCGGGGGGCTCTCCTACAATGAGCAGTTCTTC

D: .
V: TRBV27
J: TRBJ1-6
size: .
CDR3: CASTSTASVPNSPLHF
DNA: TGTGCCAGCACCTCGACGGCCTCGGTCCCCAATTCACCCCTCCACTTT

D: .
V: TRBV5-6
J: TRBJ1-4
size: .
CDR3: CASSPGHRRPNEKLFF
DNA: TGTGCCAGCAGCCCGGGACACCGGAGGCCAAATGAAAAACTGTTTTTT

D: .
V: TRBV6-5
J: TRBJ2-3
size: .
CDR3: CASSYNRATSTDTQYF
DNA: TGTGCCAGCAGTTATAACAGAGCGACTAGCACAGATACGCAGTATTTT

D: .
V: TRBV4-3
J: TRBJ2-7
size: .
CDR3: CASSQVSGGGTYEQYF
DNA: TGCGCCAGCAGCCAAGTATCGGGGGGCGGGACCTACGAGCAGTACTTC

D: .
V: TRBV6-6
J: TRBJ1-5
size: .
CDR3: CASTNWGEIQPQHF
DNA: TGTGCCAGCACAAACTGGGGGGAAATTCAGCCCCAGCATTTT

D: .
V: TRBV30
J: TRBJ2-2
size: .
CDR3: CAWSEGSTGELFF
DNA: TGTGCCTGGAGTGAGGGGAGCACCGGGGAGCTGTTTTTT

D: TRBD2
V: TRBV9
J: TRBJ2-2
size: .
CDR3: CASSVASGEVTGELFF
DNA: TGTGCCAGCAGCGTAGCCAGCGGGGAAGTTACCGGGGAGCTGTTTTTT

D: TRBD1
V: TRBV27
J: TRBJ1-1
size: .
CDR3: CASSRSWTGGTEAFF
DNA: TGTGCCAGCAGTCGCAGTTGGACAGGGGGCACTGAAGCTTTCTTT

D: .
V: TRBV7-2
J: TRBJ2-1
size: .
CDR3: CASSLDFREFWFF
DNA: TGTGCCAGCAGCTTAGATTTTCGGGAATTCTGGTTCTTC

D: TRBD1
V: TRBV19
J: TRBJ2-2
size: .
CDR3: CASTSQGATGELFF
DNA: TGTGCCAGTACATCACAGGGGGCCACCGGGGAGCTGTTTTTT

D: .
V: TRBV5-6
J: TRBJ2-2
size: .
CDR3: CASSLIDRLTGELFF
DNA: TGTGCCAGCAGCTTGATCGACCGCCTCACCGGGGAGCTGTTTTTT

D: .
V: TRBV7-9
J: TRBJ1-4
size: .
CDR3: CASSHREKRGEKLFF
DNA: TGTGCCAGCAGCCACCGGGAAAAGAGGGGTGAAAAACTGTTTTTT

D: .
V: TRBV10-2
J: TRBJ1-1
size: .
CDR3: CASSRDTNTEAFF
DNA: TGCGCCAGCAGCCGGGACACGAACACTGAAGCTTTCTTT

D: .
V: TRBV13
J: TRBJ1-1
size: .
CDR3: CASSLASVESSAAFF
DNA: TGTGCCAGCAGCTTAGCCAGCGTCGAGTCCAGCGCGGCTTTCTTT

D: .
V: TRBV6-2/TRBV6-3
J: TRBJ1-5
size: .
CDR3: CASSYPSARSVFNQPQHF
DNA: TGTGCCAGCAGTTACCCTTCTGCTCGGTCGGTCTTCAATCAGCCCCAGCATTTT

D: .
V: TRBV3-1/TRBV3-2
J: TRBJ2-5
size: .
CDR3: CASSQGIGAEGETQYF
DNA: TGTGCCAGCAGCCAAGGCATCGGGGCCGAAGGGGAGACCCAGTACTTC

D: .
V: TRBV5-1
J: TRBJ1-3
size: .
CDR3: CASSLYGGTSGNTIYF
DNA: TGCGCCAGCAGCTTGTACGGGGGAACTTCTGGAAACACCATATATTTT

D: .
V: TRBV12-2
J: TRBJ1-4
size: .
CDR3: CASRLAGSGGAHRVLNEKLFF
DNA: TGTGCAAGTCGCTTAGCGGGGTCGGGGGGCGCGCACCGAGTTCTTAATGAAAAACTGTTTTTT